This T cell receptor (beta chain) appears in the sequencing data of a study of T cells expressing NK-cell markers. TCRdb reprocessed the 5' RACE reads and keeps a single row for each CDR3 protein, giving no DNA. The sample includes roughly 160,000 distinct CDR3 sequences. Germline values: CDR1 SEHNR, CDR2 FQNEAQ (reference sequence). The CDR3 totals 15 residues. The rearrangement uses TRBV7-9 and TRBJ1-2; TCRdb calls TRBD1, which cannot be checked without DNA. The receptor was derived from a man aged 18 to 69 in good health. Sequenced: blood T cells: a sorted CD56 or NKG2C T cell subset, CD4+ or CD8+ T cells, or bulk PBMC T cells (not recorded which). The CDR3 here is CASSETGTGLDGYTF.